This TCR beta chain was sequenced in a study of cytomegalovirus exposure and HLA in healthy donors. Whole-study context: In a later analysis, it was reported that the 120 validation repertoires had been produced on the same platform as the roughly 650 repertoires belonging to the first cohort. Study conclusions and caveats: There were a few CMV-associated chains whose specificity for CMV antigens was confirmed in vitro. A classifier reportedly called cytomegalovirus status with high sensitivity and specificity.

V was shortened by 2 bases and J by 4 bases, with 20 bases between the two germline ends. Per the germline V gene, CDR1 is KGHSH and CDR2 is LQKENI. CDR3 length: 17 residues. With respect to this clone: Its antigen is unknown.

The repertoire was sequenced with immunoSEQ multiplex PCR; TCRdb's copy has only in-frame clones and lacks some. The table records around 250,000 clones, nearly 90% of them present only once. This sequence was found in a woman between 18 and 29 years old in good health and CMV-seronegative. The rearrangement links TRBV18 to TRBJ1-2; D unresolved. Sequenced sample: PBMCs. In DNA form, the CDR3 reads TGTGCCAGCTCACCAGGGTTTCGGACTTCGGTTCCCTATGGCTACACCTTC. The encoded protein is CASSPGFRTSVPYGYTF.